This T cell receptor beta chain was profiled in a study of blood T cell repertoires in COVID-19. Study context: Both acute and convalescent COVID-19 samples were obtained from the United States, Italy and Spain. T cells, B-cell-depleted T cells, or PBMCs supplied cDNA or gDNA.

Per the original methods: Estimation of nucleated cell counts was performed using reference gene primer amplification. The method was immunoSEQ multiplex PCR; TCRdb's version includes in-frame clones alone and lacks a portion of them. The D gene and trimming were derived from the DNA, and the V and J assignments and clone size from that table. The sample holds 200,000 to 300,000 clones, roughly nine tenths seen once. CDR3 size: 16 residues. V lost 7 bases and J lost 3, with 21 bases in between. Germline CDR1 is SEHNR and CDR2 is FQNEAQ (reference sequence). Material: peripheral blood. The origin of this receptor is a man aged 40-50 years who had recovered from COVID-19. The rearrangement links TRBV7-9 to TRBJ1-1, with unresolved D. The CDR3 loop reads CASTPRQAGVYTEAFF. DNA for the CDR3: TGTGCCAGCACCCCCCGCCAGGCAGGTGTTTACACTGAAGCTTTCTTT.